This entry lists 24 T cell receptor beta chains sequenced from one sample in a study of control samples from healthy donors and cancer patients. TCRdb's table, derived via immunoSEQ multiplex PCR, lists solely in-frame clones and lacks some. The sample carries about 170,000 clones, roughly 95% recorded once. The source material was blood. Receptors originate from a woman aged 60 to 75 in good health.

Written as DNA, the CDR3 is TGTGCCAGCAGACGGACGCGGGAGAATTCACCCCTCCACTTT. Translated, it gives CASRRTRENSPLHF. The chain couples TRBV6-5 to TRBJ1-6; no definite D call. With 6 bases removed from V and 7 bases from J, the gap between germline ends came to 13 bases. The CDR3 runs 14 residues. Germline V gene lookup returns CDR1 MNHEY and CDR2 SVGAGI.

The chain combines TRBV4-1 with TRBJ1-2; the D is unclear. The CDR3 totals 14 residues. Germline V gives CDR1 MGHRA, CDR2 YSYEKL. Between the trimmed V and J ends, which lost 2 bases and 4 bases, there was a span of 11 bases. This chain's CDR3 is CASSQLTEIYGYTF. The CDR3 coding sequence is TGCGCCAGCAGCCAACTTACAGAAATCTATGGCTACACCTTC.

This chain links TRBV5-1 with TRBJ2-1; 9 nucleotides line up with TRBD2. After removal of 1 base from V and 10 bases from J, the junction contained 12 bases not matched to a gene. Germline CDR1 and CDR2: SGHRS and YFSETQ. The CDR3 runs to 16 residues. CDR3 loop: CASSLPGVAGVQEQFF. CDR3 DNA: TGCGCCAGCAGCTTGCCTGGAGTAGCGGGGGTACAAGAGCAGTTCTTC. Supplemented by reference TRBV5-1 and TRBJ2-1, the full variable domain reads KAGVTQTPRYLIKTRGQQVTLSCSPISGHRSVSWYQQTPGQGLQFLFEYFSETQRNKGNFPGRFSGRQFSNSRSEMNVSTLELGDSALYLCASSLPGVAGVQEQFFGPGTRLTVL.

This sequence joins TRBV13 and TRBJ2-5; 12 bases align to TRBD1. The V segment lost 6 bases and the J segment 3 bases; nucleotides outside the gene matches: 5. This CDR3 comprises 15 residues. Germline CDR1 is PRHDT and CDR2 is FYEKMQ (reference sequence). Here the CDR3 reads CASRPGTGGEETQYF. In DNA form, the CDR3 reads TGTGCCAGCAGGCCGGGGACAGGGGGCGAAGAGACCCAGTACTTC.

The chain uses TRBV19 and TRBJ1-1, with D uncertain. V lost 5 bases to trimming and J lost 5 bases, with 15 bases between them. The CDR3 contains 14 residues. Germline V gives CDR1 LNHDA, CDR2 SQIVND (reference sequence). In DNA, the CDR3 is TGTGCCAGTAGTGCTAGCGGAGGGCCTACTGAAGCTTTCTTT. Amino acid sequence: CASSASGGPTEAFF. The entire variable domain, with the rest obtained from reference TRBV19 and TRBJ1-1, is as follows: DGGITQSPKYLFRKEGQNVTLSCEQNLNHDAMYWYRQDPGQGLRLIYYSQIVNDFQKGDIAEGYSVSREKKESFPLTVTSAQKNPTAFYLCASSASGGPTEAFFGQGTRLTVV.

The chain is built from TRBV13 and TRBJ1-6; D not certain. V was cut by 5 bases and J by 5 bases, with 10 bases left in between. This CDR3 is 14 amino acids long. Germline values: CDR1 PRHDT, CDR2 FYEKMQ (reference sequence). CDR3 loop: CASSPQGHNSPLHF. Here the CDR3 DNA reads TGTGCCAGCAGCCCACAAGGTCATAATTCACCCCTCCACTTT.

The CDR3 sequence: CATTRGGQPFYGYTF. Written as DNA, the CDR3 is TGTGCCACCACTCGTGGGGGACAGCCGTTCTATGGCTACACCTTC. The chain recombines TRBV19 with TRBJ1-2, with 7 bases that match TRBD1. Germline loops: CDR1 LNHDA, CDR2 SQIVND (reference sequence). The CDR3 spans 15 residues. J was trimmed by 4 bases and V by 10 bases; bases with no gene match: 15.

The genes are TRBV19 and TRBJ1-3; D unresolved. The CDR3 is 14 residues long. Looked up from germline, CDR1 is LNHDA and CDR2 is SQIVND (reference sequence). Trimming pared 1 base from V and 2 bases from J, leaving 6 bases between. CDR3 protein: CASSIGITGNTIYF. CDR3 nucleotides: TGTGCCAGTAGTATAGGAATTACTGGAAACACCATATATTTT. The full variable domain, completed using reference TRBV19 and TRBJ1-3, is DGGITQSPKYLFRKEGQNVTLSCEQNLNHDAMYWYRQDPGQGLRLIYYSQIVNDFQKGDIAEGYSVSREKKESFPLTVTSAQKNPTAFYLCASSIGITGNTIYFGEGSWLTVV.

This chain uses TRBV6-2 or TRBV6-3 with TRBJ2-4, with 12 bases fitting TRBD2. Germline loops: CDR1 MNHEY, CDR2 SVGEGT. Losses at the gene ends were 6 bases for V and 0 bases for J; bases not matched to a gene: 15. CDR3 length: 20 residues. The CDR3 loop is CASSPTPSGGAQLAKNIQYF. CDR3 DNA: TGTGCCAGCAGCCCAACTCCTAGCGGGGGGGCCCAACTAGCCAAAAACATTCAGTACTTC.

This chain connects TRBV19 to TRBJ2-7, with 12 nucleotides matching TRBD1. CDR1 is LNHDA, CDR2 SQIVND, per germline (reference sequence). After removal of 4 bases from V and 7 bases from J, the junction contained 8 bases not matched to a gene. The CDR3 has 15 residues. CDR3 region: CASSTPGQGAREQYF. CDR3 sequence (DNA): TGTGCCAGTAGTACCCCGGGACAGGGGGCACGGGAGCAGTACTTC.

The V gene is TRBV20-1, the J gene TRBJ2-1, with no clear D. V dropped 3 bases and J dropped 3 bases, with 15 bases sitting between them. The length of the CDR3 is 15 residues. Germline loops: CDR1 DFQATT, CDR2 SNEGSKA (reference sequence). This CDR3 reads CSASNSLQIYNEQFF. The DNA of the CDR3 is TGCAGTGCTAGTAACTCGCTGCAGATCTACAATGAGCAGTTCTTC.

The count of this clone is one. The genes are TRBV9 and TRBJ1-2, with D unresolved. Germline assignment: CDR1 SGDLS and CDR2 YYNGEE. The CDR3 covers 10 residues. V lost 6 bases and J lost 6, with 6 bases in between. The CDR3 nucleotides read TGTGCCAGCAACGGGAATGGCTACACCTTC. Its translation is CASNGNGYTF.

The J gene is TRBJ1-2, the V gene TRBV12-3 or TRBV12-4; no firm D call. V was pared by 6 bases and J by 8 bases, with 13 bases between. The CDR3 runs to 12 residues. This CDR3 is CASSSGGHGYTF. Written as DNA, the CDR3 is TGTGCCAGCAGCTCTGGAGGGCACGGCTACACCTTC.

This rearrangement joins TRBV5-4 to TRBJ2-2; TRBD1 aligns across 8 bases. CDR3 size: 16 residues. Looked up from germline, CDR1 is SGHNT and CDR2 is YYREEE (reference sequence). V gave up 5 bases and J gave up 5 bases; unmatched junction bases: 11. The CDR3 loop reads CASRPDRVVGTGELFF. The CDR3 DNA follows: TGTGCCAGCAGACCGGACAGGGTGGTAGGGACCGGGGAGCTGTTTTTT.

In this sample, this clone turned up once. The chain joins TRBV6-5 to TRBJ2-7; 9 nucleotides align to TRBD1. The germline V gene encodes CDR1 MNHEY and CDR2 SVGAGI. V shed 11 bases, J shed 6 bases, and the junction held 11 bases outside the gene matches. The CDR3 totals 13 residues. Here the CDR3 DNA reads TGTGCCGGAAGAACCGGGACAGGGAGCGAGCAGTACTTC. This gives the protein CAGRTGTGSEQYF.

This rearrangement joins TRBV9 to TRBJ1-2; D possibly corresponds to TRBD1 (6 bases). V was trimmed by 3 bases and J by 6 bases, leaving 15 bases between them. There are 14 residues in the CDR3. Germline CDR1 reads SGDLS; CDR2 reads YYNGEE. CDR3 sequence reads: CASSAQTGGHGYTF. CDR3 DNA: TGTGCCAGCAGCGCTCAGACAGGCGGACATGGCTACACCTTC.

V gene TRBV18 combines with J gene TRBJ1-2; D not certain. Trimming cost V 6 bases and J 4 bases, with 15 bases left between them. The germline CDR1 and CDR2 sequences are KGHSH and LQKENI. The CDR3 has 14 amino acids. CDR3 sequence: CASSPIGGSYGYTF. CDR3 DNA sequence: TGTGCCAGCTCCCCCATCGGAGGGAGCTATGGCTACACCTTC.

The chain couples TRBV24-1 to TRBJ1-4, with D unclear. The CDR3 is made up of 12 amino acids. The V end lost 8 bases, the J end lost 8 bases, and 11 bases lay between the germline ends. Germline V gene lookup returns CDR1 KGHDR and CDR2 SFDVKD. The CDR3 sequence: CATNSGFEKLFF. CDR3 nucleotide sequence: TGTGCCACCAATTCTGGGTTCGAAAAACTGTTTTTT.

The J gene is TRBJ1-6, the V gene TRBV27, with D possibly matching TRBD1 (5 bases). Germline values: CDR1 MNHEY, CDR2 SMNVEV (reference sequence). Trimming removed 2 bases at V and 4 bases at J, with 9 bases between. The CDR3 extends over 15 amino acids. The CDR3 nucleotides read TGTGCCAGCAGTTTACGGGGGGAATATAATTCACCCCTCCACTTT. Protein sequence: CASSLRGEYNSPLHF.

V usage is TRBV5-6 and J usage is TRBJ1-5; D call uncertain. The germline CDR1 and CDR2 sequences are SGHDT and YYEEEE. This CDR3 has 13 residues. The V and J ends lost 4 bases and 7 bases respectively, with 12 bases between them. The CDR3 spells CASSNGPEQPQHF. CDR3 DNA: TGTGCCAGCAGCAACGGACCCGAACAGCCCCAGCATTTT.

V usage is TRBV9 and J usage is TRBJ2-2; 9 bases line up with TRBD2. The V and J ends lost 4 bases and 7 bases, in that order; junction bases with no gene match: 5. Germline-derived CDR1 and CDR2 are SGDLS and YYNGEE. The CDR3 has 14 residues. The CDR3 DNA is TGTGCCAGCAGCCCCGGGACTAGCAGCGGGGAGCTGTTTTTT. It specifies CASSPGTSSGELFF.

The V gene is TRBV7-9, the J gene TRBJ2-3; D is unresolved. Trimming took 7 bases from V and 0 from J, leaving 23 bases between them. CDR1 and CDR2 from the germline V gene are SEHNR and FQNEAQ (reference sequence). The CDR3 loop spans 18 amino acids. This CDR3 is CASTPQSRAGSSTDTQYF. CDR3 nucleotide sequence: TGTGCCAGCACCCCCCAAAGTCGGGCAGGCTCTAGCACAGATACGCAGTATTTT.

The CDR3 DNA sequence: TGTGCCAGCAGTTACTCTTTAGCGGGGGGGCCGGGTGAGCAGTTCTTC. It yields the protein CASSYSLAGGPGEQFF. The chain is built from TRBV6-2 or TRBV6-3 and TRBJ2-1; the match to TRBD2 covers 11 bases. This CDR3 region has 16 residues. Germline V gene lookup returns CDR1 MNHEY and CDR2 SVGEGT. Trimming cost V 0 bases and J 9 bases; bases outside gene matches: 7.

V and J are TRBV7-2 and TRBJ1-5; 7 nucleotides match TRBD1. This CDR3 has 16 residues. Germline V gene lookup returns CDR1 SGHTA and CDR2 FQGNSA. Germline trimming cut 5 bases from V and 0 bases from J; bases unmatched to any gene: 7. CDR3 sequence: CASSTNRGHSNQPQHF. CDR3 DNA: TGTGCCAGCAGCACTAACAGGGGACATAGCAATCAGCCCCAGCATTTT.